Below, 12 T cell receptor beta chains from the same sample are listed, as sequenced in a study of blood T cell repertoires in COVID-19. TCRdb's table, derived via immunoSEQ multiplex PCR, lists solely in-frame clones and lacks some. This sample has 300,000 to 400,000 clones; 75% to 90% occur once, and the top ten carry 1.9%. Sequenced material: PBMCs or T cells enriched from blood (not recorded which). These receptors came from a woman younger than 45 who had been exposed to COVID-19.

V and J are TRBV15 and TRBJ2-1; 10 bases agree with TRBD2. The ends lost 3 bases at V and 8 bases at J; junction bases unmatched: 7. The CDR3 runs 15 residues. CDR1 is LNHNV, CDR2 YYDKDF, per germline (reference sequence). The CDR3 region has the DNA TGTGCCACCAGCAGCGATCCCGGGACTAGCGATGAGCAGTTCTTC. Encoded protein: CATSSDPGTSDEQFF.

The V gene is TRBV28, the J gene TRBJ1-2, with 7 nucleotides matching TRBD1. There are 14 residues in the CDR3. J gave up 1 base and V 5 bases, and 4 bases lay outside the gene matches. Germline values: CDR1 MDHEN, CDR2 SYDVKM. The chain's CDR3 is CASSRQGGNYGYTF. The CDR3 region has the DNA TGTGCCAGCAGTCGACAGGGAGGTAACTATGGCTACACCTTC.

The genes are TRBV7-9 and TRBJ1-6, with D hard to call. CDR1 is SEHNR, CDR2 FQNEAQ, per germline (reference sequence). This CDR3 spans 15 amino acids. The V end lost 3 bases, the J end lost 7 bases, and 13 bases lay between the germline ends. In DNA form, the CDR3 reads TGTGCCAGCAGCTTTGGGGAGGCCGGGAATTCACCCCTCCACTTT. It encodes CASSFGEAGNSPLHF.

This clone was detected only once. The chain uses TRBV15 and TRBJ2-3; maybe TRBD2 (6 bases). Looked up from germline, CDR1 is LNHNV and CDR2 is YYDKDF (reference sequence). The CDR3 length is 16 residues. Trimming left V 1 base short and J 0 bases short, with 11 bases between. The CDR3 here is CATSRVVAASTDTQYF. In DNA, the CDR3 is TGTGCCACCAGCAGAGTAGTAGCGGCTAGCACAGATACGCAGTATTTT.

This chain joins TRBV28 and TRBJ1-6, with TRBD1 matching 8 bases. V lost 7 bases and J lost 4; bases outside the gene matches: 12. CDR1 MDHEN and CDR2 SYDVKM come from the germline V gene. This CDR3 is built from 17 residues. The CDR3 reads CASMTDRGYSYNSPLHF. The CDR3 bases are TGTGCCAGCATGACTGACAGGGGTTATTCTTATAATTCACCCCTCCACTTT.

The chain couples TRBV7-9 to TRBJ2-3, with 9 bases lining up with TRBD1. The CDR3 consists of 15 residues. Germline loops: CDR1 SEHNR, CDR2 FQNEAQ (reference sequence). The V segment lost 5 bases and the J segment 4 bases; nucleotides outside the gene matches: 7. CDR3 residues: CASSRRQGGADTQYF. The CDR3 DNA follows: TGTGCCAGCAGCCGCAGACAGGGGGGTGCAGATACGCAGTATTTT.

This chain links TRBV27 with TRBJ2-1; 8 nucleotides agree with TRBD1. Trimming removed 2 bases from V and 1 base from J; junction bases left unmatched: 4. Germline assignment: CDR1 MNHEY and CDR2 SMNVEV (reference sequence). There are 16 residues in the CDR3. The CDR3 region has the DNA TGTGCCAGCAGTTTACGACAGGGGCGGTCCTACAATGAGCAGTTCTTC. It yields the protein CASSLRQGRSYNEQFF.

The V gene is TRBV27, the J gene TRBJ2-3; 8 bases map to TRBD1. Losses at the gene ends were 6 bases for V and 11 bases for J; bases not matched to a gene: 13. Germline CDR1 MNHEY, CDR2 SMNVEV (reference sequence). The CDR3 extends over 14 amino acids. CDR3 in DNA: TGTGCCAGCAGCGTCGGACAGGGCGTAGAAGAGCAGTATTTT. Amino acids: CASSVGQGVEEQYF.

The gene calls are TRBV4-3 and TRBJ2-7; possibly TRBD2 for D (5 bases). Trimming pared 0 bases from V and 3 bases from J, leaving 6 bases between. This CDR3 has 13 amino acids. CDR1 LGHNA and CDR2 YSLEER come from the germline V gene. CDR3 bases: TGCGCCAGCAGCCAAGAACGGGGCTACGAGCAGTACTTC. It specifies CASSQERGYEQYF.

CDR3 in DNA: TGTGCCACCAGTGACCCCGCGGCGGTTGAGCCCCAGCATTTT. This codes for CATSDPAAVEPQHF. The chain couples TRBV24-1 to TRBJ1-5; D is unresolved. CDR1 and CDR2 from the germline V gene are KGHDR and SFDVKD. The ends were cut back, 4 bases at V and 8 bases at J, with 14 bases in the middle. This CDR3 is built from 14 residues.

This clone was counted a few times. V is TRBV5-1 and J is TRBJ2-1, with 8 bases matching TRBD2. The CDR3 totals 15 residues. CDR1 is SGHRS, CDR2 YFSETQ, per germline. V gave up 4 bases and J gave up 12 bases; unmatched junction bases: 15. The CDR3 DNA is TGCGCCAGCAGCCCCTCAGCGGGAGAAGTGCCGGTGCAGTTCTTC. As protein: CASSPSAGEVPVQFF.

This chain uses TRBV27 with TRBJ1-5; the D gene is possibly TRBD1 (6 bases). Trimming pared 4 bases from V and 6 bases from J, leaving 13 bases between. CDR3 length equals 14 residues. Germline V gives CDR1 MNHEY, CDR2 SMNVEV (reference sequence). The CDR3: CASSWGQNSQPQHF. CDR3 sequence (DNA): TGTGCCAGCAGTTGGGGGCAGAATAGTCAGCCCCAGCATTTT.